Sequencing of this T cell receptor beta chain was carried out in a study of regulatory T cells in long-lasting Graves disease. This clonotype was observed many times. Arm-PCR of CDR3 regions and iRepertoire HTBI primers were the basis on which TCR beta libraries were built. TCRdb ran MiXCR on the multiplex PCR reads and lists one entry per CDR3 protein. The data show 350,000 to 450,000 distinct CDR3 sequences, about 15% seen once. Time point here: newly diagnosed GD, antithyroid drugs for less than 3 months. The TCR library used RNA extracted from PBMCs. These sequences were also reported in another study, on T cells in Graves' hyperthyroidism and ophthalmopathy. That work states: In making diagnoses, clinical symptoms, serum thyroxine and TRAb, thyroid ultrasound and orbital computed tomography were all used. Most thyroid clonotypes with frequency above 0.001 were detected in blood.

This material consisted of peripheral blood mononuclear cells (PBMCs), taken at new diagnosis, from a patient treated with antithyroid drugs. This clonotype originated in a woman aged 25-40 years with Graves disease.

CDR3 loop: CASSLAVGGSNQPQHF. The CDR3 DNA reads as TGTGCCAGCAGCTTAGCGGTCGGGGGTAGCAATCAGCCCCAGCATTTT. The V and J genes are TRBV7-9 and TRBJ1-5; TRBD1 is a possible D gene (5 bases). The V and J ends lost 0 bases and 0 bases respectively, with 9 bases between them. The CDR3 is 16 amino acids. Per the germline V gene, CDR1 is SEHNR and CDR2 is FQNEAQ (reference sequence).